The rows below give T cell receptor beta chains drawn from one sample of a study of preoperative IRX-2 immunotherapy in early breast cancer. Some clones are missing from TCRdb's copy, which holds only in-frame ones; the method was immunoSEQ multiplex PCR. The sample yields tens of thousands of clones, around 91% seen once. The sample was gathered from a patient treated with IRX-2 immunotherapy. The source is a human donor with breast cancer. Both conserved end residues are part of each CDR3. A D gene is named only where the DNA matches it firmly. The size entry is marked missing in some rows and otherwise reads once, few, many or a size class.

cdr3_nt: TGTGCCAGCAGTTATGGGGAGACCCAGTACTTC
cdr3_aa: CASSYGETQYF
clone_size: .
v_call: TRBV27
d_call: .
j_call: TRBJ2-5

cdr3_nt: TGTGCCAGCAGTTACTCGCGAGGTTGGCGAACCATATATTTT
cdr3_aa: CASSYSRGWRTIYF
clone_size: .
v_call: TRBV6-5
d_call: .
j_call: TRBJ1-3

cdr3_nt: TGTGCCAGTGGACAGGGGGCAGATACGCAGTATTTT
cdr3_aa: CASGQGADTQYF
clone_size: .
v_call: TRBV6-6
d_call: TRBD1
j_call: TRBJ2-3

cdr3_nt: TGTGCCAGCAGACCGGGACAGACCTCTGGAAACACCATATATTTT
cdr3_aa: CASRPGQTSGNTIYF
clone_size: .
v_call: TRBV14
d_call: TRBD1
j_call: TRBJ1-3

cdr3_nt: TGTGCCAGCAGTCCTAGCGGGCCTTATCCAGATACGCAGTATTTT
cdr3_aa: CASSPSGPYPDTQYF
clone_size: once
v_call: TRBV28
d_call: TRBD2
j_call: TRBJ2-3

cdr3_nt: TGCGCCAGCAGCGGGGGACAGTCGGTAGGGTACGAGCAGTACTTC
cdr3_aa: CASSGGQSVGYEQYF
clone_size: .
v_call: TRBV5-1
d_call: TRBD1
j_call: TRBJ2-7

cdr3_nt: TGTGCCAGCAGCCGATCCAGGGAAAAGGGGCCCGGGGAGCTGTTTTTT
cdr3_aa: CASSRSREKGPGELFF
clone_size: few
v_call: TRBV11-3
d_call: .
j_call: TRBJ2-2

cdr3_nt: TGTGCCAGTAGTATACTGGGGCAGGCAATAGGTGGCTACACCTTC
cdr3_aa: CASSILGQAIGGYTF
clone_size: .
v_call: TRBV19
d_call: .
j_call: TRBJ1-2

cdr3_nt: TGTGCCAGCAGCGTAGCTTCAGAAACAGGCGAGCAGTACTTC
cdr3_aa: CASSVASETGEQYF
clone_size: .
v_call: TRBV9
d_call: .
j_call: TRBJ2-7

cdr3_nt: TGTGCCAGCAGTTCGTATGACTACGAGCAGTACTTC
cdr3_aa: CASSSYDYEQYF
clone_size: .
v_call: TRBV27
d_call: .
j_call: TRBJ2-7

cdr3_nt: TGTGCCAGCAGTTACTCGACAGGGCAAGAGACCCAGTACTTC
cdr3_aa: CASSYSTGQETQYF
clone_size: .
v_call: TRBV6-5
d_call: TRBD1
j_call: TRBJ2-5

cdr3_nt: TGTGCCAGCAGTTCCAGACAAGAGCAGTACTTC
cdr3_aa: CASSSRQEQYF
clone_size: .
v_call: TRBV27
d_call: .
j_call: TRBJ2-7

cdr3_nt: TGTGCCGGAAGGTCCGGGGGCGACCCTGGAAACACCATATATTTT
cdr3_aa: CAGRSGGDPGNTIYF
clone_size: once
v_call: TRBV2
d_call: .
j_call: TRBJ1-3

cdr3_nt: TGTGCCAGTAGTGCGGCGGGAAACTCTGGGGCCAACGTCCTGACTTTC
cdr3_aa: CASSAAGNSGANVLTF
clone_size: once
v_call: TRBV19
d_call: .
j_call: TRBJ2-6

cdr3_nt: TGCGCCAGCAGCCAAGGGGCAGACTCTAACTATGGCTACACCTTC
cdr3_aa: CASSQGADSNYGYTF
clone_size: .
v_call: TRBV4-1
d_call: .
j_call: TRBJ1-2

cdr3_nt: TGTGCCAGCAGTGACGGACTAGGTGGCTACACCTTC
cdr3_aa: CASSDGLGGYTF
clone_size: .
v_call: TRBV6-4
d_call: .
j_call: TRBJ1-2

cdr3_nt: TGCGCCAGCAGCCGCAACACAGGGTTGAACACCGGGGAGCTGTTTTTT
cdr3_aa: CASSRNTGLNTGELFF
clone_size: .
v_call: TRBV5-1
d_call: .
j_call: TRBJ2-2

cdr3_nt: TGTGCCAGCAGTAAGGGACTCCTGAACACCGGGGAGCTGTTTTTT
cdr3_aa: CASSKGLLNTGELFF
clone_size: .
v_call: TRBV27
d_call: .
j_call: TRBJ2-2

cdr3_nt: TGTGCCAGCAGTATCATAGGGTGGGGGCTTAATTCACCCCTCCACTTT
cdr3_aa: CASSIIGWGLNSPLHF
clone_size: .
v_call: TRBV27
d_call: .
j_call: TRBJ1-6

cdr3_nt: TGTGCCAGCAGCTTAGGGGACTTCAGCGAGCAGTACTTC
cdr3_aa: CASSLGDFSEQYF
clone_size: .
v_call: TRBV7-2
d_call: .
j_call: TRBJ2-7

cdr3_nt: TGTGCCACCGGCGGGACAGGGGATGGCGAGCAGTACTTC
cdr3_aa: CATGGTGDGEQYF
clone_size: .
v_call: TRBV6-1
d_call: TRBD1
j_call: TRBJ2-7

cdr3_nt: TGTGCCAGCAGCTTAGGGACCTATACTAATGAAAAACTGTTTTTT
cdr3_aa: CASSLGTYTNEKLFF
clone_size: few
v_call: TRBV7-9
d_call: .
j_call: TRBJ1-4

cdr3_nt: TGTGCCAGCAGCTTTTTAGCAGATGAGCAGTTCTTC
cdr3_aa: CASSFLADEQFF
clone_size: .
v_call: TRBV7-9
d_call: .
j_call: TRBJ2-1

cdr3_nt: TGTGCCTGGGGACACACGAACACTGAAGCTTTCTTT
cdr3_aa: CAWGHTNTEAFF
clone_size: .
v_call: TRBV30
d_call: .
j_call: TRBJ1-1

cdr3_nt: TGTGCCAGCAGAGCAGGACCCTACGAGCAGTACTTC
cdr3_aa: CASRAGPYEQYF
clone_size: .
v_call: TRBV28
d_call: .
j_call: TRBJ2-7